Below, one T cell receptor beta chain is given with its context. The clone's antigen remains unknown. No qualities accompany the bases; no much larger clone lies one base away. The data were obtained in a study of CD8 T cells in ankylosing spondylitis (dated by TCRdb to the late 2010s). For the study in its entirety: To find TCR variants linked to disease, the study profiled T cell receptor beta repertoires in ankylosing spondylitis patients and healthy donors. The full study cohort comprised around 25 ankylosing spondylitis patients and 85 to 120 healthy donors. Peripheral blood samples were taken, and synovial fluid was additionally collected from ankylosing spondylitis patients.

Sequencing was carried out with an Illumina HiSeq 2500. Quantitative 5'-RACE with molecular barcodes was the method used to prepare the TCR beta libraries. Per the source publication's procedure: A new computational method based on a probabilistic model of VDJ rearrangement was used to identify disease-linked TCR variants. The raw public reads went through TCRdb reprocessing: fastp at Q25, MiXCR clone calling, in-frame beta chains kept. Entries are consolidated by CDR3 protein sequence, retaining the most common genes and DNA. These V and J calls rely on TCRdb rather than the paper's analysis. For this sample there are 250,000 to 350,000 distinct CDR3 sequences; 20% appear just once. Jointly, the top ten make up 7.5% to 9.5% of the sample. CDR1 and CDR2, per the germline V gene (reference sequence), are LGHDT and YNNKEL. Including cysteine and phenylalanine, the CDR3 has 14 amino acids. The retained sequence is limited to the CDR3, 42 bases, with the frame set at the first base. Relative to germline, V is 3 bases shorter and J is 2 bases shorter, with 10 bases between their ends.

Broader findings and caveats from the paper: Some motif variants were previously reported in synovial fluid and blood of reactive arthritis patients, suggesting common disease-initiation mechanisms. The disease-linked clones were reported to be significantly enriched in matched synovial fluid samples from ankylosing spondylitis patients. The disease-linked clones showed a CD8+ phenotype and occurred at relatively low frequencies in peripheral blood. A TCR beta motif of fewer than 10 highly homologous amino acid variants appeared characteristic of blood from ankylosing spondylitis patients.

The receptor's source is a male donor with ankylosing spondylitis or in good health (not recorded which). Material: blood, either unsorted or a sorted T cell fraction (not recorded which). In this chain, TRBV3-1 is recombined with TRBJ1-2; no D segment can be confidently identified. The CDR3 region has the sequence CASSQFPRNYGYTF. DNA sequence: TGTGCCAGCAGCCAGTTCCCCCGAAACTATGGCTACACCTTC.